Presented here are 14 T cell receptor beta chains from one specimen sequenced in a study of T-cell memory formation after mild COVID-19. TCRdb redid the calling of the 5' RACE reads with MiXCR, one entry per CDR3 protein. Among roughly 610,000 distinct CDR3 sequences, roughly a sixth were seen once, and the ten largest hold roughly 8.2%. Sample: PBMCs or a T cell subset sorted from them (not recorded which). The receptors were gathered from an adult woman who had mild COVID-19 (a few samples of this study predate the infection). Cell type and time point are not known.

The chain employs TRBV7-9 and TRBJ1-1; D is undetermined. Deletions cut 5 bases from V and 1 base from J, with 8 bases between. The CDR3 totals 13 residues. The V gene's germline CDR1 is SEHNR and CDR2 FQNEAQ (reference sequence). DNA of the CDR3: TGTGCCAGCAGCCAATACACGAACACTGAAGCTTTCTTT. The encoded protein is CASSQYTNTEAFF.

The chain carries TRBV18 and TRBJ2-6; the D is unclear. Trimming removed 0 bases from V and 2 bases from J, with 2 bases in between. Per the germline V gene, CDR1 is KGHSH and CDR2 is LQKENI. The CDR3 loop spans 14 amino acids. CDR3 residues: CASSPPTGANVLTF. The CDR3, as DNA: TGTGCCAGCTCACCACCGACTGGGGCCAACGTCCTGACTTTC.

Many counts were recorded for this clonotype. The chain links TRBV7-9 to TRBJ1-6, with D possibly TRBD1 on 5 matching bases. Germline CDR1 is SEHNR and CDR2 is FQNEAQ (reference sequence). The CDR3 has 17 residues. The V gene lost 3 bases and the J gene lost 7 bases, with 19 bases spanning the gap. CDR3 DNA sequence: TGTGCCAGCAGCTTGGGGCAAGACATCGGCAAGAATTCACCCCTCCACTTT. Translated: CASSLGQDIGKNSPLHF.

This clonotype was observed at least ten times. The V gene is TRBV12-3 or TRBV12-4, the J gene TRBJ2-1; D gene unclear. CDR3 length equals 11 residues. Trimming took 6 bases from V and 8 from J, leaving 8 bases between them. CDR3 residues: CASSHGDEQFF. CDR3 sequence (DNA): TGTGCCAGCAGCCATGGCGATGAGCAGTTCTTC.

This rearrangement joins TRBV4-3 to TRBJ2-7, with D unclear. V lost 0 bases and J lost 0, with 12 bases in between. The CDR3 contains 16 residues. Germline CDR1 reads LGHNA; CDR2 reads YSLEER. This CDR3 reads CASSQDPPPVSYEQYF. As DNA, the CDR3 is TGCGCCAGCAGCCAAGACCCCCCCCCTGTCTCCTACGAGCAGTACTTC.

The chain employs TRBV12-3 or TRBV12-4 and TRBJ2-3; 7 positions match TRBD2. The V and J ends lost 6 bases and 1 base, in that order; junction bases with no gene match: 13. CDR3 size: 17 residues. CDR3 nucleotide sequence: TGTGCCAGCAGCTCCCCTAGGCTAGCGGACCGCACAGATACGCAGTATTTT. Translating it yields CASSSPRLADRTDTQYF.

This clonotype was recorded a few times. The J gene is TRBJ1-1, the V gene TRBV18; D is ambiguous. Per germline, CDR1 KGHSH and CDR2 LQKENI. This CDR3 comprises 13 residues. V lost 3 bases to trimming and J lost 4 bases, with 9 bases between them. The CDR3 region has the DNA TGTGCCAGCTCACCGGGTCTAGGCACTGAAGCTTTCTTT. It translates to CASSPGLGTEAFF. The full variable domain, its missing parts supplied by reference TRBV18 and TRBJ1-1, is NAGVMQNPRHLVRRRGQEARLRCSPMKGHSHVYWYRQLPEEGLKFMVYLQKENIIDESGMPKERFSAEFPKEGPSILRIQQVVRGDSAAYFCASSPGLGTEAFFGQGTRLTVV.

This clonotype has ten or more counts. The chain is built from TRBV12-3 or TRBV12-4 and TRBJ2-7; 7 nucleotides align to TRBD1. V shed 3 bases, J shed 2 bases, and the junction held 1 base outside the gene matches. The CDR3 has 13 amino acids. The CDR3 DNA reads TGTGCCAGCAGTTTCGGACAGGCCTACGAGCAGTACTTC. Residues: CASSFGQAYEQYF.

This clonotype has more than one count but fewer than ten. The chain uses TRBV12-3 or TRBV12-4 and TRBJ2-7, with a weak D call TRBD2 (7 bases). CDR3 size: 15 residues. V lost 3 bases and J 0 bases, leaving 12 bases between the germline ends. The CDR3 region is CASSFGRGASYEQYF. The CDR3 nucleotides are TGTGCCAGCAGTTTCGGACGGGGGGCCTCCTACGAGCAGTACTTC.

This clonotype came up a few times. The chain recombines TRBV12-3 or TRBV12-4 with TRBJ2-3; 13 bases map to TRBD2. J lost 5 bases, V lost 3 bases, and 5 bases had no gene match. The CDR3 totals 16 residues. The CDR3 DNA sequence: TGTGCCAGCAGTTTGGGACTAGCGGGGCGGCAAGATACGCAGTATTTT. Its protein product is CASSLGLAGRQDTQYF.

The CDR3 region is CASSPQPASGRDEQFF. CDR3 coding DNA: TGTGCCAGCAGCCCACAACCGGCTAGCGGGAGGGATGAGCAGTTCTTC. The V gene is TRBV5-6, the J gene TRBJ2-1; 12 bases agree with TRBD2. Per germline, CDR1 SGHDT and CDR2 YYEEEE. The V gene end was trimmed by 4 bases and the J gene end by 8 bases; junction bases not matched to a gene: 10. The CDR3 consists of 16 residues.

CDR3 bases: TGTGCCAGCAGTCCGGACGTTCTCGGGTCCGGAAACACCATATATTTT. This translates into CASSPDVLGSGNTIYF. J is TRBJ1-3 and V is TRBV6-6; D gene unclear. The V and J ends lost 5 bases and 4 bases respectively, with 18 bases between them. The CDR3 runs to 16 residues. Looked up from germline, CDR1 is MNHNY and CDR2 is SVGAGI (reference sequence).

This sequence joins TRBV20-1 and TRBJ1-6, with 10 bases that match TRBD1. Germline values: CDR1 DFQATT, CDR2 SNEGSKA (reference sequence). The V and J ends lost 5 bases and 7 bases, in that order; junction bases with no gene match: 2. The CDR3 extends over 13 amino acids. The CDR3 DNA reads as TGCAGTGCTGAGGACAGGGGGAATTCACCCCTCCACTTT. It translates to CSAEDRGNSPLHF.

The chain is built from TRBV12-2 and TRBJ1-2; the table assigns TRBD1, which was not confirmed against the DNA. TRBV12-2 is termed a pseudogene. This CDR3 region has 18 residues. CDR3 protein: CASRSRTLLDSDNYGYTF. CDR3 DNA sequence: TGTGCAAGTCGCTCAAGGACGCTGCTGGACAGCGATAACTATGGCTACACCTTC.